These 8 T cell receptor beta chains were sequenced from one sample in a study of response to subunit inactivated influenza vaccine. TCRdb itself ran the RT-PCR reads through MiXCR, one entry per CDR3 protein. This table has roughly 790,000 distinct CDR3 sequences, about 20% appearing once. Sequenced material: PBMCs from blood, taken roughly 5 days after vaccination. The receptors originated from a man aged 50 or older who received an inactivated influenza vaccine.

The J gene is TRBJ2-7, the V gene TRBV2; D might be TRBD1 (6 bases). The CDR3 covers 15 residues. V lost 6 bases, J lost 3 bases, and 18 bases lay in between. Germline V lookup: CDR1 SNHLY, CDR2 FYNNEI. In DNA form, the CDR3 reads TGTGCCAGCAGGGACTTGGGGGCGGACCTCTACGAGCAGTACTTC. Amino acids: CASRDLGADLYEQYF.

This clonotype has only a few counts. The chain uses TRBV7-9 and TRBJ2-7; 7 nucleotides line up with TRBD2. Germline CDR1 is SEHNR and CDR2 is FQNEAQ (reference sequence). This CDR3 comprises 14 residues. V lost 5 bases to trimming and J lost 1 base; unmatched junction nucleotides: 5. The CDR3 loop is CASSVLSGSYEQYF. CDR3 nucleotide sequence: TGTGCCAGCAGCGTCCTTAGCGGGTCCTACGAGCAGTACTTC. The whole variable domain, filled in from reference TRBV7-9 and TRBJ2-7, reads DTGVSQNPRHKITKRGQNVTFRCDPISEHNRLYWYRQTLGQGPEFLTYFQNEAQLEKSRLLSDRFSAERPKGSFSTLEIQRTEQGDSAMYLCASSVLSGSYEQYFGPGTRLTVT.

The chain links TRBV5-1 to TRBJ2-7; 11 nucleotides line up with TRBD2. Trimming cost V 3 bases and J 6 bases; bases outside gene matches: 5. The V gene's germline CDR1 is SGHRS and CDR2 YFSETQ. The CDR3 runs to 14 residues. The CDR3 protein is CASSSGLADPEQYF. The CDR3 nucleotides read TGCGCCAGCAGCTCGGGACTAGCGGATCCCGAGCAGTACTTC.

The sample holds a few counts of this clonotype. This CDR3 reads CASSLGVRSDEQFF. DNA for the CDR3: TGTGCCAGCAGCTTAGGGGTCAGGAGCGATGAGCAGTTCTTC. The J gene is TRBJ2-1, the V gene TRBV11-2, with unresolved D. The V end was cut by 1 base, the J end by 8 bases, with 12 bases between. This CDR3 is 14 amino acids long. Germline V gene data show CDR1 as SGHAT and CDR2 as FQNNGV.

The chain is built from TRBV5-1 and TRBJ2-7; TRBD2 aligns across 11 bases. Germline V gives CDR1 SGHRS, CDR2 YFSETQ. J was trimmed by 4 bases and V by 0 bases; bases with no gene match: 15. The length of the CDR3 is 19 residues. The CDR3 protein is CASSLDGLAGGFKGYEQYF. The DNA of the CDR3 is TGCGCCAGCAGCTTGGACGGACTAGCGGGCGGTTTTAAGGGATACGAGCAGTACTTC.

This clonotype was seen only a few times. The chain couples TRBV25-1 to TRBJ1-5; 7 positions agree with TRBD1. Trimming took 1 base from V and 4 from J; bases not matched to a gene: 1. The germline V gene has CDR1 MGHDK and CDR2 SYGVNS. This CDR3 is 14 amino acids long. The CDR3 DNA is TGTGCCAGCAGTGAATGGGACAGAAATCAGCCCCAGCATTTT. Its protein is CASSEWDRNQPQHF.

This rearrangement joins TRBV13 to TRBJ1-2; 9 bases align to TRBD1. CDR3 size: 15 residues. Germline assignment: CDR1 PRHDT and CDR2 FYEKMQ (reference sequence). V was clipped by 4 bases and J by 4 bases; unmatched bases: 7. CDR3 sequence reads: CASSSPGQGVYGYTF. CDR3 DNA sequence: TGTGCCAGCAGCTCACCGGGACAGGGTGTCTATGGCTACACCTTC. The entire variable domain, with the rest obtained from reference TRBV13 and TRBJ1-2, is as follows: AAGVIQSPRHLIKEKRETATLKCYPIPRHDTVYWYQQGPGQDPQFLISFYEKMQSDKGSIPDRFSAQQFSDYHSELNMSSLELGDSALYFCASSSPGQGVYGYTFGSGTRLTVV.

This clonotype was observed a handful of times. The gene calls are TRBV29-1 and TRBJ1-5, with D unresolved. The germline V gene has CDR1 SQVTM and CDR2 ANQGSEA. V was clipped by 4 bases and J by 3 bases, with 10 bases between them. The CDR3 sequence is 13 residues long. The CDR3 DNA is TGCAGCGTTGGAGACAATCTCAATCAGCCCCAGCATTTT. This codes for CSVGDNLNQPQHF.